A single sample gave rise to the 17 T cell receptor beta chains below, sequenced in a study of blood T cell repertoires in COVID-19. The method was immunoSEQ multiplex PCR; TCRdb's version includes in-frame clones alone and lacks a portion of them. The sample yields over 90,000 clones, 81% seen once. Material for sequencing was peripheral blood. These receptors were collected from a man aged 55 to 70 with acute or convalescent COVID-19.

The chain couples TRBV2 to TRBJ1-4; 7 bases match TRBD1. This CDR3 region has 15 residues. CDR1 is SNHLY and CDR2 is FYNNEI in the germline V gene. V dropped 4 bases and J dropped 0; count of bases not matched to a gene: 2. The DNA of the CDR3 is TGTGCCAGCAGTGGAACAGGGGCAACTAATGAAAAACTGTTTTTT. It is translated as CASSGTGATNEKLFF. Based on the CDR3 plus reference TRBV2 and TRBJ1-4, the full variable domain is EPEVTQTPSHQVTQMGQEVILRCVPISNHLYFYWYRQILGQKVEFLVSFYNNEISEKSEIFDDQFSVERPDGSNFTLKIRSTKLEDSAMYFCASSGTGATNEKLFFGSGTQLSVL.

The CDR3 bases are TGCGCCAGCAGTGTCCGAGGAAGCGGGGGGGGAGATACGCAGTATTTT. Its translation: CASSVRGSGGGDTQYF. This chain links TRBV10-1 with TRBJ2-3; 10 nucleotides line up with TRBD2. This CDR3 has 16 amino acids. V trimming: 4 bases; J trimming: 5 bases; junction bases outside the gene matches: 9. Looked up from germline, CDR1 is WNHNN and CDR2 is SYGVQD (reference sequence).

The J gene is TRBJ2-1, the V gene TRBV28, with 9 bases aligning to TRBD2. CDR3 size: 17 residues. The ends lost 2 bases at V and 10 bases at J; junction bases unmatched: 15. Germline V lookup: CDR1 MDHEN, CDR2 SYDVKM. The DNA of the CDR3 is TGTGCCAGCAGTTTAAATCGGGGGCTAGCGGGATCCTCGGAGCAGTTCTTC. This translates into CASSLNRGLAGSSEQFF. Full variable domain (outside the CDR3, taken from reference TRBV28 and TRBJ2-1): DVKVTQSSRYLVKRTGEKVFLECVQDMDHENMFWYRQDPGLGLRLIYFSYDVKMKEKGDIPEGYSVSREKKERFSLILESASTNQTSMYLCASSLNRGLAGSSEQFFGPGTRLTVL.

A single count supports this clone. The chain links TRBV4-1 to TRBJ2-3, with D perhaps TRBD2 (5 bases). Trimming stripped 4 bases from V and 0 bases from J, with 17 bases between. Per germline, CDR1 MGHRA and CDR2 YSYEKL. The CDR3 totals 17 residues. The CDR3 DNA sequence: TGCGCCAGCAGCCTGCTGCCTACACGGGGAAGCACAGATACGCAGTATTTT. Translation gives CASSLLPTRGSTDTQYF.

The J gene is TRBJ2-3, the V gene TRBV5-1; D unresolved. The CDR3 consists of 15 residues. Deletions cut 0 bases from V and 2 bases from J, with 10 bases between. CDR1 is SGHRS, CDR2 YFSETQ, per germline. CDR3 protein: CASSLVGLFTDTQYF. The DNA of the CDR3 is TGCGCCAGCAGCTTGGTTGGGCTCTTCACAGATACGCAGTATTTT.

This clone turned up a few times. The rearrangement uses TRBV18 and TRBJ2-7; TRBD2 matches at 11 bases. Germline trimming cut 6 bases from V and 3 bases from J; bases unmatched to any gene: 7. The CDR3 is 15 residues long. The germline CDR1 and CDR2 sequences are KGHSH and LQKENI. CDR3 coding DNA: TGTGCCAGCTCGGTTACTAGCGGGGGTAACTACGAGCAGTACTTC. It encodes CASSVTSGGNYEQYF.

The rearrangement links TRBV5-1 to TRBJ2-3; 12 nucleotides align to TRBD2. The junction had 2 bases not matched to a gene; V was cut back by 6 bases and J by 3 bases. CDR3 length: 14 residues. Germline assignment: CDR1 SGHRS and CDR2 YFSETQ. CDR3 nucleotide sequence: TGCGCCAGCAAGACTAGCGGGAGTACAGATACGCAGTATTTT. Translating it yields CASKTSGSTDTQYF.

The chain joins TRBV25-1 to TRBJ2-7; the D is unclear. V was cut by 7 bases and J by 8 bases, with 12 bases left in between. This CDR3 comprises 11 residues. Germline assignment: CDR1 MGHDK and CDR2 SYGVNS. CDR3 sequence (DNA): TGTGCCAGCACCCGAGGTCTTCAGCAGTACTTC. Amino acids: CASTRGLQQYF.

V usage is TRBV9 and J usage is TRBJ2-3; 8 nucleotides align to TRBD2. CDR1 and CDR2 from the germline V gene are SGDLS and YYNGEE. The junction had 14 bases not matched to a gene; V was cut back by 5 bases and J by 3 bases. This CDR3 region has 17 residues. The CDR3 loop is CASSELPGLVVTDTQYF. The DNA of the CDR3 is TGTGCCAGCAGTGAGCTTCCGGGACTAGTGGTAACAGATACGCAGTATTTT.

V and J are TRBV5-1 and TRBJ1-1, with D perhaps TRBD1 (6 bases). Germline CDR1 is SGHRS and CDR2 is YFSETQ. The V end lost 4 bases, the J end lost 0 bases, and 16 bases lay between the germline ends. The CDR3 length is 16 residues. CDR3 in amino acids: CASSMEPGALNTEAFF. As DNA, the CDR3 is TGCGCCAGCAGCATGGAACCAGGGGCATTGAACACTGAAGCTTTCTTT.

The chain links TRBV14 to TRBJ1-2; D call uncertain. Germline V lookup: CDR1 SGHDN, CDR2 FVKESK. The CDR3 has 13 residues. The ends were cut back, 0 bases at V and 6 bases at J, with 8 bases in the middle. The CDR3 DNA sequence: TGTGCCAGCAGCCAAGATTTCGGGAATGGCTACACCTTC. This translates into CASSQDFGNGYTF.

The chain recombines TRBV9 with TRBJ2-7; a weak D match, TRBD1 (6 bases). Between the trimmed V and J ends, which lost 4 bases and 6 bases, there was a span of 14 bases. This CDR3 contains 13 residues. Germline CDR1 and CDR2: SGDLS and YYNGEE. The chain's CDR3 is CASSPRTGREQYF. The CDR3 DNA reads TGTGCCAGCAGCCCGCGAACAGGGCGCGAGCAGTACTTC.

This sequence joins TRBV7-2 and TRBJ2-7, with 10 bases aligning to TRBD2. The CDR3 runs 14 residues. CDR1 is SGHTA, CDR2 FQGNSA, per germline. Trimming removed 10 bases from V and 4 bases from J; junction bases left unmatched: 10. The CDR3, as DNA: TGTGCCACCGGCCTAGCGGGAGTAGGTTACGAGCAGTACTTC. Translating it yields CATGLAGVGYEQYF.

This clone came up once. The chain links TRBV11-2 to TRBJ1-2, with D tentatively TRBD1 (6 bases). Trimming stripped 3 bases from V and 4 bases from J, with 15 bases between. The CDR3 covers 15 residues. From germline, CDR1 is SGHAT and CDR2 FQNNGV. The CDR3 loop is CASSLGHGASYGYTF. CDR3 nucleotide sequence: TGTGCCAGCAGCTTGGGACACGGTGCCTCCTATGGCTACACCTTC.

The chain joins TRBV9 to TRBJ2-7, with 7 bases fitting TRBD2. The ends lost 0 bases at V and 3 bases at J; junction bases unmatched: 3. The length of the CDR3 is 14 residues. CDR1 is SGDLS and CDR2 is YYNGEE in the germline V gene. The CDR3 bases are TGTGCCAGCAGCGTAGACGGACTAGACTACGAGCAGTACTTC. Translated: CASSVDGLDYEQYF. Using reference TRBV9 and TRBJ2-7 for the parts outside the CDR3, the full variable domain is DSGVTQTPKHLITATGQRVTLRCSPRSGDLSVYWYQQSLDQGLQFLIQYYNGEERAKGNILERFSAQQFPDLHSELNLSSLELGDSALYFCASSVDGLDYEQYFGPGTRLTVT.

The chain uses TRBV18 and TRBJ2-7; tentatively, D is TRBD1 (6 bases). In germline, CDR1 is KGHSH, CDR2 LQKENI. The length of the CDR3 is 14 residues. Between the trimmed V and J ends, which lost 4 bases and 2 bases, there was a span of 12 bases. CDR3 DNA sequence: TGTGCCAGCTCACTGGGGACACCAACCTACGAGCAGTACTTC. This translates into CASSLGTPTYEQYF. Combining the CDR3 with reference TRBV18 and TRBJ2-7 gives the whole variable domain NAGVMQNPRHLVRRRGQEARLRCSPMKGHSHVYWYRQLPEEGLKFMVYLQKENIIDESGMPKERFSAEFPKEGPSILRIQQVVRGDSAAYFCASSLGTPTYEQYFGPGTRLTVT.

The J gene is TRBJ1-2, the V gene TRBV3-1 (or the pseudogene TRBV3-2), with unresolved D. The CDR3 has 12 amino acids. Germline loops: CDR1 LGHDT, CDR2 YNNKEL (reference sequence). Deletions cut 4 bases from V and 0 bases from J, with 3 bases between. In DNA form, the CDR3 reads TGTGCCAGCAGCCGTACTAACTATGGCTACACCTTC. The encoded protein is CASSRTNYGYTF.